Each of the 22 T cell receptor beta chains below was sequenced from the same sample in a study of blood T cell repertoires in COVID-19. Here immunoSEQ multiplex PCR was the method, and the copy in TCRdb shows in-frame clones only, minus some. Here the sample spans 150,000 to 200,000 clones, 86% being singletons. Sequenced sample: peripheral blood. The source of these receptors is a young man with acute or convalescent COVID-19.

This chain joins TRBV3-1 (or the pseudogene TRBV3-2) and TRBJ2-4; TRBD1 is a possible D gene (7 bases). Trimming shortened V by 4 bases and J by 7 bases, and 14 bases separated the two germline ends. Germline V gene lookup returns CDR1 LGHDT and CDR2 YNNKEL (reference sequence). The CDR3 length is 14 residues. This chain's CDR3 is CASSPTGRINIQYF. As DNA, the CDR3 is TGTGCCAGCAGCCCGACAGGGAGGATTAACATTCAGTACTTC.

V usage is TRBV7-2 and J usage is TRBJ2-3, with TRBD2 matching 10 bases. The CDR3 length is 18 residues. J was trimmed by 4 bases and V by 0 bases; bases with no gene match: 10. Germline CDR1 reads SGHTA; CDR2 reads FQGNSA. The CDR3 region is CASSLARGPSGGADTQYF. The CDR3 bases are TGTGCCAGCAGCTTAGCTAGGGGACCTAGCGGGGGCGCAGATACGCAGTATTTT.

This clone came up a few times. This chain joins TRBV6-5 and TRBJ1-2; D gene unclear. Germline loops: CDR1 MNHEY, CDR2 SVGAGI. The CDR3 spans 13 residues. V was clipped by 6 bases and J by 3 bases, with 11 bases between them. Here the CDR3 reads CASSRGPDYGYTF. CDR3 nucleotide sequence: TGTGCCAGCAGCCGTGGGCCGGACTATGGCTACACCTTC.

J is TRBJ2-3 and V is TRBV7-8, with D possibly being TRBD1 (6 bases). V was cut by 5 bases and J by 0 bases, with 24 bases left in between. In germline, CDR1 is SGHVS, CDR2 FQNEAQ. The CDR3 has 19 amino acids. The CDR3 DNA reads TGTGCCAGCAGCCTACAGGGCTATCCGGACTTCGGTAGCACAGATACGCAGTATTTT. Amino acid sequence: CASSLQGYPDFGSTDTQYF.

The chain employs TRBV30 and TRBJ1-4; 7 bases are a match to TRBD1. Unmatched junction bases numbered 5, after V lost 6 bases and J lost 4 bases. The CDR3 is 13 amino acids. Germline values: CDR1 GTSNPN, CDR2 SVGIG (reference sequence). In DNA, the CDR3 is TGTGCCTGTCAGGGACAGCTTAATGAAAAACTGTTTTTT. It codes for CACQGQLNEKLFF.

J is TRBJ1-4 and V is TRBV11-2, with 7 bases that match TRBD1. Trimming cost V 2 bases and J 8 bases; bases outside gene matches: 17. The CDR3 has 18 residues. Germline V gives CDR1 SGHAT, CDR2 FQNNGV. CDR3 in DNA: TGTGCCAGCAGCTTACGGATAAGCCAGACAGGGATTCGAGAAAAACTGTTTTTT. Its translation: CASSLRISQTGIREKLFF.

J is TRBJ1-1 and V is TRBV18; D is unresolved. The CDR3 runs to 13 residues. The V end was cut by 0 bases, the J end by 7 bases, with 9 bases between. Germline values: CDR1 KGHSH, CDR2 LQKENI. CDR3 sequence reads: CASSPPVEVEAFF. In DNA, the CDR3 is TGTGCCAGCTCACCACCGGTGGAGGTTGAAGCTTTCTTT.

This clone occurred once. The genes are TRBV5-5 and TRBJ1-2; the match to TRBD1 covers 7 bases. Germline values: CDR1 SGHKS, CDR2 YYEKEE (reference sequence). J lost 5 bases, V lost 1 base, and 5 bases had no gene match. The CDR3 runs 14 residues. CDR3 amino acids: CASSLPTGVYGYTF. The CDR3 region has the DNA TGTGCCAGCAGCTTGCCAACAGGGGTGTATGGCTACACCTTC. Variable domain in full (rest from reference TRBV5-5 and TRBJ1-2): DAGVTQSPTHLIKTRGQQVTLRCSPISGHKSVSWYQQVLGQGPQFIFQYYEKEERGRGNFPDRFSARQFPNYSSELNVNALLLGDSALYLCASSLPTGVYGYTFGSGTRLTVV.

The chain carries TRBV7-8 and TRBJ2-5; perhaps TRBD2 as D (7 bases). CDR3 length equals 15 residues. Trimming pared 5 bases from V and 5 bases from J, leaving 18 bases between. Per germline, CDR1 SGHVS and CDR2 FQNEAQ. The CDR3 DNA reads TGTGCCAGCAGCCGTGGGGCGGGGGCAGCGGAGACCCAGTACTTC. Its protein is CASSRGAGAAETQYF.

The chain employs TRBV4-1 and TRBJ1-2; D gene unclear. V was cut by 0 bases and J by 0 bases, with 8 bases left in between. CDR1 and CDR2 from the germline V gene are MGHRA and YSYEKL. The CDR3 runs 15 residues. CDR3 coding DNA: TGCGCCAGCAGCCAAGATAAGGGAGCTAACTATGGCTACACCTTC. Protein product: CASSQDKGANYGYTF.

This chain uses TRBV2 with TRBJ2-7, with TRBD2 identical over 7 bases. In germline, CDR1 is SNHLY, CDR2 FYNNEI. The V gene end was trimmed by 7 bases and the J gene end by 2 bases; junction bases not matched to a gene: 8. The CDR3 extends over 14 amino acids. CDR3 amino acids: CASNSGGGTYEQYF. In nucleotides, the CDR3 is TGTGCCAGCAATTCTGGGGGGGGAACCTACGAGCAGTACTTC.

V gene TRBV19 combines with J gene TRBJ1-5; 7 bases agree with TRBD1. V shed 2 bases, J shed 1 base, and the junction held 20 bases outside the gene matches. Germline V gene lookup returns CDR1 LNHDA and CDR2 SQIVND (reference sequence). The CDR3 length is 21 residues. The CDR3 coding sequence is TGTGCCAGTAGTATATCTTGGGTGACAGGGTCATTTAGGGCGAGCAATCAGCCCCAGCATTTT. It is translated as CASSISWVTGSFRASNQPQHF. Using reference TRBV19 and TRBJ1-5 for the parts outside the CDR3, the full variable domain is DGGITQSPKYLFRKEGQNVTLSCEQNLNHDAMYWYRQDPGQGLRLIYYSQIVNDFQKGDIAEGYSVSREKKESFPLTVTSAQKNPTAFYLCASSISWVTGSFRASNQPQHFGDGTRLSIL.

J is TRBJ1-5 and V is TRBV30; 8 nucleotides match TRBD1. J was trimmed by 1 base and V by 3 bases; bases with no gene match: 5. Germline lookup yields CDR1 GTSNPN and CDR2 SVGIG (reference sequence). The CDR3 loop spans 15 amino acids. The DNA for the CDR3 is TGTGCCTGGAGCCCTCGGACAGGGAGCAATCAGCCCCAGCATTTT. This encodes CAWSPRTGSNQPQHF.

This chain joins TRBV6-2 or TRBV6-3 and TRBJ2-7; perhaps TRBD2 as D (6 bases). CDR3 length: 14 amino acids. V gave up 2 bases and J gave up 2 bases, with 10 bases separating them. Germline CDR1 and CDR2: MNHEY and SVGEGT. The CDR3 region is CASSYLGGPYEQYV. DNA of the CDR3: TGTGCCAGCAGTTACCTGGGGGGACCCTACGAGCAGTACGTC.

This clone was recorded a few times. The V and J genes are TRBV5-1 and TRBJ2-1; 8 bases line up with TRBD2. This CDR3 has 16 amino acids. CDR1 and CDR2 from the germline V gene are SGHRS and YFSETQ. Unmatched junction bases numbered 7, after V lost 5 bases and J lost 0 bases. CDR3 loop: CASRRGLGGSYNEQFF. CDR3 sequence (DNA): TGCGCCAGCAGACGGGGACTAGGGGGCTCCTACAATGAGCAGTTCTTC.

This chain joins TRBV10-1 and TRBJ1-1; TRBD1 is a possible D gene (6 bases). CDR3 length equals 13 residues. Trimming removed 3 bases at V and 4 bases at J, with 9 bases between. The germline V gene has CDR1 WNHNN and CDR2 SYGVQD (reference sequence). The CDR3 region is CASSDGGFTEAFF. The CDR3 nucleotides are TGCGCCAGCAGTGATGGGGGCTTCACTGAAGCTTTCTTT.

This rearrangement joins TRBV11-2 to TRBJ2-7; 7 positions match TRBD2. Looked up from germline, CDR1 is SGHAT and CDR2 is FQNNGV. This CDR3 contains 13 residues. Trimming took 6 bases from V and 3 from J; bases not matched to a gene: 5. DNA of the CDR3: TGTGCCAGCAGGGGGCTAGCGGACTACGAGCAGTACGTC. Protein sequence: CASRGLADYEQYV.

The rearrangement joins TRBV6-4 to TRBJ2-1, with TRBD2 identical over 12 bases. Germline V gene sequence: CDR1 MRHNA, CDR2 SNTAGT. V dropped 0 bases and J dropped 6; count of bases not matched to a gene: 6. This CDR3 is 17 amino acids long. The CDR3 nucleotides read TGTGCCAGCAGTGACTCCGGGACTAGCGGGCCTGGCAATGAGCAGTTCTTC. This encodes CASSDSGTSGPGNEQFF.

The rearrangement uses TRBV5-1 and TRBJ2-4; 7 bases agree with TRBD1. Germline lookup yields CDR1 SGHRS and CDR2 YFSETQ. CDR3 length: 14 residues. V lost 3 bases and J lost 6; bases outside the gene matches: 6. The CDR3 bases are TGCGCCAGCAGCTCGACAGGGTTCGGAAACATTCAGTACTTC. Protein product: CASSSTGFGNIQYF.

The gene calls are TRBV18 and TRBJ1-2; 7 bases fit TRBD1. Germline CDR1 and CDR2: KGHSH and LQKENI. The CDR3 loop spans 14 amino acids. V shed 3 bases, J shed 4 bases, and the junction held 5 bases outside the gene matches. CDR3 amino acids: CASSPPTGPYGYTF. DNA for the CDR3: TGTGCCAGCTCACCCCCGACAGGGCCCTATGGCTACACCTTC.

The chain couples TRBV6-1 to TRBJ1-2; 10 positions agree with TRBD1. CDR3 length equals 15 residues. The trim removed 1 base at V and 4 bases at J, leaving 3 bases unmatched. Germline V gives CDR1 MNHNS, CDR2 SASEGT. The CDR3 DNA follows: TGTGCCAGCAGTGAAGTGACAGGGGGCGTCTATGGCTACACCTTC. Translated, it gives CASSEVTGGVYGYTF.

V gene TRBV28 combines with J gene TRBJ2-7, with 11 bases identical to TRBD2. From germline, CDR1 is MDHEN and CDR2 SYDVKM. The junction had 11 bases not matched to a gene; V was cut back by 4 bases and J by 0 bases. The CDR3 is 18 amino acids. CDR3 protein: CASSSGRLAGKLSYEQYV. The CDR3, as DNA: TGTGCCAGCAGTTCAGGGCGACTAGCGGGGAAACTCTCCTACGAGCAGTACGTC.